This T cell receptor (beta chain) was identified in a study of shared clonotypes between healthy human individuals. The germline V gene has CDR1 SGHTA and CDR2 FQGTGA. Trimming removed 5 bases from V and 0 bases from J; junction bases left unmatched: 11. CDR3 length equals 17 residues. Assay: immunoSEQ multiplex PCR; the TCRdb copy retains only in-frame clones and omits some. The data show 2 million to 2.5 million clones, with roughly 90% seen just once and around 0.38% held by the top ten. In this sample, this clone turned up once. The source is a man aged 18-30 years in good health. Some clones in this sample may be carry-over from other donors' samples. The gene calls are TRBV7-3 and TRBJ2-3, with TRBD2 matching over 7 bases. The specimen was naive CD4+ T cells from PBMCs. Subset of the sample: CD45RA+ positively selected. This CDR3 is CASSTTPLAASTDTQYF. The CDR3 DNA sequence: TGTGCCAGCAGCACGACTCCTCTAGCGGCGAGCACAGATACGCAGTATTTT.